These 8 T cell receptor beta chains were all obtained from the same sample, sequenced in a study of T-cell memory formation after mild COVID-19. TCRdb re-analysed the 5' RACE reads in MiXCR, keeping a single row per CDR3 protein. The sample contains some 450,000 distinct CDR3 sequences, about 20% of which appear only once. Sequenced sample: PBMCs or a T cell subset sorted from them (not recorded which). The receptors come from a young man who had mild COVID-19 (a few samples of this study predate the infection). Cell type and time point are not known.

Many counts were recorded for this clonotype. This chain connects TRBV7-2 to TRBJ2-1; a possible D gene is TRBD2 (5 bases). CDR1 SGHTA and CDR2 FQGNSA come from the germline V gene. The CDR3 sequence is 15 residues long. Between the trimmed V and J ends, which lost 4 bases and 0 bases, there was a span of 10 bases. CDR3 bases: TGTGCCAGCAGCTCCGACGGAGGCTCCTACAATGAGCAGTTCTTC. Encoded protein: CASSSDGGSYNEQFF.

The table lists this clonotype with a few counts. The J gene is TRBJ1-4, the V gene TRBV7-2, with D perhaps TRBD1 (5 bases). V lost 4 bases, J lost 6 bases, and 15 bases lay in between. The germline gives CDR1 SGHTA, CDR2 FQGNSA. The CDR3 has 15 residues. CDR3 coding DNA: TGTGCCAGCAGCTATACCCCAGGGTTGGATGAAAAACTGTTTTTT. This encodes CASSYTPGLDEKLFF. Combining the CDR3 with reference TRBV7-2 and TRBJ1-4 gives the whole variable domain GAGVSQSPSNKVTEKGKDVELRCDPISGHTALYWYRQSLGQGLEFLIYFQGNSAPDKSGLPSDRFSAERTGGSVSTLTIQRTQQEDSAVYLCASSYTPGLDEKLFFGSGTQLSVL.

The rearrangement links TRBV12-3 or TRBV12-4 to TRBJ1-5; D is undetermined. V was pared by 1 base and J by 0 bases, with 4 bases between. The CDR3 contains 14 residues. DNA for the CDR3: TGTGCCAGCAGTTTAGTCAGTAGCAATCAGCCCCAGCATTTT. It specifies CASSLVSSNQPQHF.

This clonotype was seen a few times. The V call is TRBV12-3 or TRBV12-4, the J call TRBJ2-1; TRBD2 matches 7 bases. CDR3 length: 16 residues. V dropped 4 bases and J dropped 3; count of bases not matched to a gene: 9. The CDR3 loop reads CASSSGGSPGYNEQFF. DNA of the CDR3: TGTGCCAGCAGTTCCGGGGGGTCCCCCGGCTACAATGAGCAGTTCTTC.

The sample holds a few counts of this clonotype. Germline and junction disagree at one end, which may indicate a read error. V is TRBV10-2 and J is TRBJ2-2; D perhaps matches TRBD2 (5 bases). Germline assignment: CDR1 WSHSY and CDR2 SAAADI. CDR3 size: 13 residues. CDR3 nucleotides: TGCGCCACCAGTAAACTAGGATCCGGGGAGCTGTTTTTT. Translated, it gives CATSKLGSGELFF.

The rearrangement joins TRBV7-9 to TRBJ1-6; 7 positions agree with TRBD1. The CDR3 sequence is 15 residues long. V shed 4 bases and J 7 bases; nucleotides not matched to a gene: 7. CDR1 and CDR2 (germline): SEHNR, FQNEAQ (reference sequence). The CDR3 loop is CASSYKRQGNSPLHF. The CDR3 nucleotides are TGTGCCAGCAGCTATAAGAGACAGGGAAATTCACCCCTCCACTTT.

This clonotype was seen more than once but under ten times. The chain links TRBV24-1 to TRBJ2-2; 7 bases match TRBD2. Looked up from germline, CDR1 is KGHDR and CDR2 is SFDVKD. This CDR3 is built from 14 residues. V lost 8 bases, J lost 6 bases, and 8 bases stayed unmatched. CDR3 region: CATKGTKMAGELFF. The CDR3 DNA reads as TGTGCCACCAAGGGGACTAAGATGGCCGGGGAGCTGTTTTTT.

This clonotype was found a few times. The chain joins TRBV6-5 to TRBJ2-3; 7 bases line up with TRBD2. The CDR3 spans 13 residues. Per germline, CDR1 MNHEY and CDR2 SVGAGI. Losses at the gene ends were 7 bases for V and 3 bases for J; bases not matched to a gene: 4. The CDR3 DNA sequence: TGTGCCAGCAAAAGGGGAGGGACAGATACGCAGTATTTT. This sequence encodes CASKRGGTDTQYF.